The next 12 T cell receptor beta chains were all read from a single sample in a study of CD8+ T cells in alopecia areata. Reverse transcribed after extraction, RNA yielded cDNA as the sequencing template. Produced via immunoSEQ multiplex PCR; TCRdb's table is partial and in-frame only. The sample includes under 250,000 clones, roughly 57% seen only once; the top ten take 0.45%. The starting material was CD4+ T cells sorted from blood, obtained at week 0. The receptors were gathered from a human donor with alopecia areata.

The chain links TRBV5-1 to TRBJ1-1; unclear D gene. The CDR3 consists of 15 residues. Germline CDR1 SGHRS, CDR2 YFSETQ. Trimming left V 4 bases short and J 0 bases short, with 13 bases between. The CDR3 DNA reads as TGCGCCAGCAGCCCCCGAGGTCGAATGAACACTGAAGCTTTCTTT. Its translation is CASSPRGRMNTEAFF. Complete variable domain (other parts from reference TRBV5-1 and TRBJ1-1): KAGVTQTPRYLIKTRGQQVTLSCSPISGHRSVSWYQQTPGQGLQFLFEYFSETQRNKGNFPGRFSGRQFSNSRSEMNVSTLELGDSALYLCASSPRGRMNTEAFFGQGTRLTVV.

The chain is built from TRBV29-1 and TRBJ2-3; TRBD1 might be the D (5 bases). Germline CDR1 SQVTM, CDR2 ANQGSEA. Trimming cost V 5 bases and J 8 bases, with 11 bases left between them. This CDR3 spans 11 amino acids. In nucleotides, the CDR3 is TGCAGCGTTAGGGGTACCGGTACGCAGTATTTT. Its translation is CSVRGTGTQYF.

This clone was picked up a small number of times. The genes are TRBV29-1 and TRBJ2-3, with TRBD2 as a possible D gene (6 bases). CDR1 is SQVTM, CDR2 ANQGSEA, per germline. CDR3 length: 10 amino acids. V shed 7 bases and J shed 9 bases, with 11 bases lying between them. In DNA form, the CDR3 reads TGCAGCGCCCGGGAGATCACGCAGTATTTT. Protein product: CSAREITQYF.

The genes are TRBV6-5 and TRBJ2-2; no clear D gene. The ends were cut back, 6 bases at V and 0 bases at J, with 11 bases in the middle. The CDR3 is 15 residues long. Germline V CDR1 and CDR2: MNHEY, SVGAGI. The DNA of the CDR3 is TGTGCCAGCAGCCCCTGGAAAGCGAACACCGGGGAGCTGTTTTTT. This gives the protein CASSPWKANTGELFF.

The rearrangement uses TRBV5-6 and TRBJ1-6; D is uncertain. V lost 2 bases, J lost 10 bases, and 13 bases lay in between. Germline loops: CDR1 SGHDT, CDR2 YYEEEE. The CDR3 has 14 amino acids. CDR3 coding DNA: TGTGCCAGCAGCTTATTCCAGGCAAAGTCACCCCTCCACTTT. It yields the protein CASSLFQAKSPLHF.

This chain links TRBV12-5 with TRBJ2-1; 9 bases fit TRBD2. This CDR3 is built from 14 residues. The V segment lost 3 bases and the J segment 7 bases; nucleotides outside the gene matches: 4. Germline CDR1 reads LGHNT; CDR2 reads FRNRAP. In DNA, the CDR3 is TGTGCTAGTGGTTTAGCGGGGGGTAGGAATGAGCAGTTCTTC. This codes for CASGLAGGRNEQFF. The variable domain in full, completed from reference TRBV12-5 and TRBJ2-1, reads DARVTQTPRHKVTEMGQEVTMRCQPILGHNTVFWYRQTMMQGLELLAYFRNRAPLDDSGMPKDRFSAEMPDATLATLKIQPSEPRDSAVYFCASGLAGGRNEQFFGPGTRLTVL.

The sample holds a few counts of this clone. The chain has TRBV30 and TRBJ1-1; D remains unclear. CDR3 length: 14 residues. Germline CDR1 and CDR2: GTSNPN and SVGIG (reference sequence). With 0 bases removed from V and 6 bases from J, the gap between germline ends came to 14 bases. Written as DNA, the CDR3 is TGTGCCTGGAGTGTATTCGGGGTGAGTCCTGAAGCTTTCTTT. Translating it yields CAWSVFGVSPEAFF.

In the case of this clone: Germline and junction disagree at one end, which may indicate a read error. The rearrangement links TRBV7-7 to TRBJ2-3; 7 bases line up with TRBD1. Looked up from germline, CDR1 is SSHAT and CDR2 is FNYEAQ (reference sequence). This CDR3 has 14 amino acids. The CDR3 nucleotides read TGTGCTAGCAGCTTAGGGGGCCAGATGGATACGCAGTATTTT. It codes for CASSLGGQMDTQYF.

The rearrangement joins TRBV15 to TRBJ2-1; 11 bases align to TRBD2. Germline CDR1 LNHNV, CDR2 YYDKDF (reference sequence). Trimming took 1 base from V and 7 from J; bases not matched to a gene: 9. The CDR3 spans 17 residues. In DNA, the CDR3 is TGTGCCACCAGCAGAGTAACGTTGACTAGCGGGATAAATGAGCAGTTCTTC. Translation: CATSRVTLTSGINEQFF.

This chain uses TRBV5-1 with TRBJ2-3, with D unresolved. Germline-derived CDR1 and CDR2 are SGHRS and YFSETQ. V was pared by 0 bases and J by 9 bases, with 5 bases between. This CDR3 has 11 amino acids. CDR3 coding DNA: TGCGCCAGCAGCTTGGACCGGACGCAGTATTTT. It yields the protein CASSLDRTQYF.

This clone was picked up one time. CDR3 residues: CASSPSSYEQFF. The DNA for the CDR3 is TGTGCCAGCAGCCCCTCCAGCTATGAGCAGTTCTTC. The gene calls are TRBV13 and TRBJ2-1; D gene unclear. Germline CDR1 and CDR2: PRHDT and FYEKMQ (reference sequence). V shed 5 bases and J shed 8 bases, with 10 bases lying between them. This CDR3 region has 12 residues.

The chain links TRBV29-1 to TRBJ1-2, with 7 bases lining up with TRBD1. The V and J ends lost 6 bases and 4 bases, in that order; junction bases with no gene match: 8. Germline V gene sequence: CDR1 SQVTM, CDR2 ANQGSEA. The CDR3 has 13 residues. The CDR3 sequence is CSVAGQLTYGYTF. The DNA for the CDR3 is TGCAGCGTAGCGGGACAGTTGACCTATGGCTACACCTTC.